Below, 20 T cell receptor beta chains from the same sample are listed, as sequenced in a study of cytomegalovirus exposure and HLA in healthy donors (dated by TCRdb to 2017 to 2019). The library was made by the immunoSEQ multiplex PCR assay. The multiplex PCR relied on a mix of 60 forward primers for TCR Vbeta segments and 13 reverse primers for TCR Jbeta segments. TCRdb obtained this table from immuneACCESS and retained in-frame rearrangements with V and J assigned. These tables miss some clones; where compared with another copy, unresolved V genes account for less than half of the shortfall, and the remainder is unexplained. The sample data list 150,000 to 200,000 clones, and roughly four fifths of these were observed just once. Of the sample, around 1% falls within the top ten clones. The sample consisted of PBMCs. Receptors were obtained from a woman aged 40 to 49 in good health and CMV-seronegative.

This sequence joins TRBV11-2 and TRBJ2-3; the D is unclear. This CDR3 has 14 residues. The V and J ends lost 3 bases and 5 bases respectively, with 12 bases between them. Germline CDR1 reads SGHAT; CDR2 reads FQNNGV. The DNA of the CDR3 is TGTGCCAGCAGCTTGGGCCCGAGTAGAGATACGCAGTATTTT. Translated, it gives CASSLGPSRDTQYF.

CDR3 bases: TGTGCCAGCAGCCAAGAGCGGCTAGAGCTTAAGACCCAGTACTTC. As protein: CASSQERLELKTQYF. The chain couples TRBV4-2 to TRBJ2-5; D gene unclear. This CDR3 has 15 amino acids. The ends were cut back, 0 bases at V and 6 bases at J, with 14 bases in the middle. Germline V gene sequence: CDR1 LGHNA, CDR2 YNFKEQ.

The CDR3 reads CASRRQINSPLHF. CDR3 coding DNA: TGTGCCAGCAGGAGGCAGATTAATTCACCCCTCCACTTT. This chain uses TRBV6-1 with TRBJ1-6; unclear D gene. The CDR3 is 13 residues long. V lost 6 bases and J 6 bases, leaving 9 bases between the germline ends. Germline CDR1 reads MNHNS; CDR2 reads SASEGT.

The chain is built from TRBV28 and TRBJ1-3; D gene uncertain. In germline, CDR1 is MDHEN, CDR2 SYDVKM. The V and J ends lost 8 bases and 0 bases respectively, with 11 bases between them. This CDR3 is 14 amino acids long. As DNA, the CDR3 is TGTGCCAGCGGGAGCACGCGCTCTGGAAACACCATATATTTT. Its translation: CASGSTRSGNTIYF.

This clone was observed a single time. The V and J genes are TRBV19 and TRBJ1-5; 8 nucleotides match TRBD1. Germline V gives CDR1 LNHDA, CDR2 SQIVND (reference sequence). Trimming removed 5 bases from V and 6 bases from J; junction bases left unmatched: 9. The CDR3 loop spans 15 amino acids. Here the CDR3 reads CASSPNQGAGQPQHF. In DNA, the CDR3 is TGTGCCAGTAGTCCAAATCAGGGGGCCGGTCAGCCCCAGCATTTT.

The chain employs TRBV10-3 and TRBJ2-1; TRBD2 matches 13 bases. The CDR3 totals 14 residues. Germline trimming cut 8 bases from V and 7 bases from J; bases unmatched to any gene: 5. From germline, CDR1 is ENHRY and CDR2 SYGVKD. DNA of the CDR3: TGTGCCATCGGGACTAGCGGGGAGCAGAATGAGCAGTTCTTC. Its translation is CAIGTSGEQNEQFF.

The V gene is TRBV30, the J gene TRBJ2-7; 9 bases map to TRBD2. CDR1 is GTSNPN and CDR2 is SVGIG in the germline V gene (reference sequence). J gave up 2 bases and V 0 bases, and 5 bases lay outside the gene matches. CDR3 length: 15 amino acids. This chain's CDR3 is CAWSVNAGGAYEQYF. The CDR3 DNA is TGTGCCTGGAGTGTAAATGCGGGAGGGGCCTACGAGCAGTACTTC. The whole variable domain, remainder taken from reference TRBV30 and TRBJ2-7, is SQTIHQWPATLVQPVGSPLSLECTVEGTSNPNLYWYRQAAGRGLQLLFYSVGIGQISSEVPQNLSASRPQDRQFILSSKKLLLSDSGFYLCAWSVNAGGAYEQYFGPGTRLTVT.

The chain joins TRBV19 to TRBJ1-3; 10 bases match TRBD1. J was trimmed by 0 bases and V by 5 bases; bases with no gene match: 7. The germline CDR1 and CDR2 sequences are LNHDA and SQIVND (reference sequence). The length of the CDR3 is 17 residues. CDR3 DNA sequence: TGTGCCAGTAGTCCAGGACAGGGGGTACCCTCTGGAAACACCATATATTTT. Its translation: CASSPGQGVPSGNTIYF.

The chain is built from TRBV9 and TRBJ1-1; the D is unclear. The CDR3 length is 14 residues. V lost 3 bases, J lost 3 bases, and 12 bases lay in between. Germline assignment: CDR1 SGDLS and CDR2 YYNGEE. The DNA for the CDR3 is TGTGCCAGCAGCGCGACTAACAGTGACACTGAAGCTTTCTTT. This encodes CASSATNSDTEAFF.

CDR3 in amino acids: CASSPVLAGGSHEQYF. The CDR3 region has the DNA TGTGCCAGCAGCCCCGTACTAGCGGGAGGTTCCCACGAGCAGTACTTC. The rearrangement joins TRBV7-6 to TRBJ2-7; TRBD2 matches at 12 bases. CDR1 and CDR2 (germline): SGHVS, FNYEAQ. The CDR3 is 16 residues long. After removal of 5 bases from V and 5 bases from J, the junction contained 10 bases not matched to a gene.

V is TRBV6-1 and J is TRBJ2-1; 8 bases fit TRBD1. The germline gives CDR1 MNHNS, CDR2 SASEGT. This CDR3 comprises 14 residues. V gave up 5 bases and J gave up 3 bases; unmatched junction bases: 3. CDR3 protein: CASSLTGGYNEQFF. The DNA of the CDR3 is TGTGCCAGCAGTTTAACAGGGGGCTACAATGAGCAGTTCTTC.

The rearrangement links TRBV11-2 to TRBJ1-3; no reliable D call. The germline CDR1 and CDR2 sequences are SGHAT and FQNNGV. Trimming removed 1 base from V and 0 bases from J, with 7 bases in between. The CDR3 is 15 residues long. In DNA form, the CDR3 reads TGTGCCAGCAGCTTAGGCGCGCACTCTGGAAACACCATATATTTT. Its translation is CASSLGAHSGNTIYF.

This chain joins TRBV19 and TRBJ2-6; TRBD1 aligns across 9 bases. The CDR3 has 18 amino acids. Germline CDR1 reads LNHDA; CDR2 reads SQIVND (reference sequence). V gave up 5 bases and J gave up 2 bases; unmatched junction bases: 10. The DNA for the CDR3 is TGTGCCAGTAGTCCCGGGACAGGGCTTTTTACTGGGGCCAACGTCCTGACTTTC. Translation: CASSPGTGLFTGANVLTF.

This chain joins TRBV5-1 and TRBJ1-2; 9 bases are shared with TRBD1. The ends lost 4 bases at V and 7 bases at J; junction bases unmatched: 5. The CDR3 is made up of 13 amino acids. Germline V CDR1 and CDR2: SGHRS, YFSETQ. CDR3 coding DNA: TGCGCCAGCAGCCCGGACAGGGGAAGTGGCTACACCTTC. Its protein is CASSPDRGSGYTF.

The chain has TRBV28 and TRBJ1-1; D gene ambiguous. Trimming stripped 5 bases from V and 1 base from J, with 8 bases between. Per germline, CDR1 MDHEN and CDR2 SYDVKM. CDR3 length equals 13 residues. DNA of the CDR3: TGTGCCAGCAGTCCCTCTAAGAACACTGAAGCTTTCTTT. Its protein is CASSPSKNTEAFF.

The rearrangement uses TRBV6-1 and TRBJ2-3; 9 bases fit TRBD2. This CDR3 is built from 16 residues. Germline V gene data show CDR1 as MNHNS and CDR2 as SASEGT. The ends lost 3 bases at V and 5 bases at J; junction bases unmatched: 9. This CDR3 reads CASSDLAGAQGDTQYF. CDR3 nucleotide sequence: TGTGCCAGCAGTGATTTAGCGGGAGCTCAAGGAGATACGCAGTATTTT.

The chain uses TRBV5-1 and TRBJ2-7, with D possibly TRBD2 on 6 matching bases. Looked up from germline, CDR1 is SGHRS and CDR2 is YFSETQ. The CDR3 contains 15 residues. V was trimmed by 2 bases and J by 2 bases, leaving 14 bases between them. The CDR3 here is CASSFVGDSTYEQYF. As DNA, the CDR3 is TGCGCCAGCAGCTTTGTCGGGGACTCCACCTACGAGCAGTACTTC.

The chain uses TRBV7-9 and TRBJ1-4; TRBD1 might be the D (5 bases). The V end was cut by 6 bases, the J end by 4 bases, with 9 bases between. CDR3 length equals 13 residues. CDR1 SEHNR and CDR2 FQNEAQ come from the germline V gene (reference sequence). The CDR3 loop is CASRTTDNEKLFF. The CDR3 DNA reads TGTGCCAGCAGGACGACAGATAATGAAAAACTGTTTTTT.

The chain recombines TRBV7-8 with TRBJ1-1; D gene unclear. Trimming pared 2 bases from V and 3 bases from J, leaving 4 bases between. The V gene's germline CDR1 is SGHVS and CDR2 FQNEAQ. The CDR3 has 12 amino acids. In DNA, the CDR3 is TGTGCCAGCAGCTTAATCGACACTGAAGCTTTCTTT. It specifies CASSLIDTEAFF.

The chain has TRBV9 and TRBJ1-5, with 11 bases identical to TRBD1. Germline V lookup: CDR1 SGDLS, CDR2 YYNGEE. The CDR3 has 14 residues. V lost 3 bases, J lost 6 bases, and 2 bases stayed unmatched. CDR3 residues: CASSAGTGGQPQHF. CDR3 sequence (DNA): TGTGCCAGCAGCGCCGGGACAGGGGGTCAGCCCCAGCATTTT.